These 10 T cell receptor beta chains came from one sample sequenced in a study of control samples from healthy donors and cancer patients. Generated by immunoSEQ multiplex PCR, the TCRdb table keeps only in-frame clones and is missing some. The sample holds tens of thousands of clones; approximately 93% are singletons and the top ten take 6.6%. Sequencing input: blood. The receptors here all came from a man aged 60 to 75 in good health.

This clone has only one observation. The rearrangement links TRBV30 to TRBJ1-6; no firm D call. The V gene's germline CDR1 is GTSNPN and CDR2 SVGIG (reference sequence). The CDR3 is made up of 12 amino acids. V shed 2 bases and J shed 10 bases, with 9 bases lying between them. This CDR3 is CAWSRERSPLHF. The CDR3 DNA sequence: TGTGCCTGGAGTAGGGAGAGGTCACCCCTCCACTTT.

This CDR3 reads CASRKEIYNSPLHF. In DNA form, the CDR3 reads TGTGCCAGCAGAAAGGAGATCTATAATTCACCCCTCCACTTT. This rearrangement joins TRBV6-5 to TRBJ1-6; D uncertain. Trimming took off 6 bases at V and 3 bases at J, with 9 bases between the two ends. This CDR3 spans 14 amino acids. Germline assignment: CDR1 MNHEY and CDR2 SVGAGI.

The V call is TRBV27, the J call TRBJ1-1; D is undetermined. Trimming left V 1 base short and J 1 base short, with 4 bases between. This CDR3 is 13 amino acids long. CDR1 MNHEY and CDR2 SMNVEV come from the germline V gene (reference sequence). CDR3 residues: CASSLYPNTEAFF. In nucleotides, the CDR3 is TGTGCCAGCAGTTTATATCCGAACACTGAAGCTTTCTTT.

This sequence joins TRBV3-1 (or the pseudogene TRBV3-2) and TRBJ1-2, with D unresolved. CDR3 length equals 14 residues. V lost 6 bases and J 0 bases, leaving 11 bases between the germline ends. Germline V CDR1 and CDR2: LGHDT, YNNKEL (reference sequence). CDR3 in DNA: TGTGCCAGCAGGGGTCATTTAGCTAACTATGGCTACACCTTC. This codes for CASRGHLANYGYTF.

The chain has TRBV18 and TRBJ2-2; 13 bases are shared with TRBD2. The V segment lost 3 bases and the J segment 4 bases; nucleotides outside the gene matches: 5. CDR1 and CDR2 from the germline V gene are KGHSH and LQKENI. The CDR3 contains 17 residues. The CDR3 DNA follows: TGTGCCAGCTCACCTCCGGGACTAGCGGGGTCCACCGGGGAGCTGTTTTTT. As protein: CASSPPGLAGSTGELFF.

This chain connects TRBV19 to TRBJ2-5; TRBD2 matches at 11 bases. The CDR3 is 16 residues long. Per germline, CDR1 LNHDA and CDR2 SQIVND (reference sequence). With 1 base clipped from V and 0 bases from J, the junction kept 1 base outside the gene matches. The CDR3, as DNA: TGTGCCAGTAGTATAGGTAGCGGGGGGGACCAAGAGACCCAGTACTTC. Its translation is CASSIGSGGDQETQYF.

This chain connects TRBV7-2 to TRBJ1-1, with a weak D call TRBD1 (5 bases). This CDR3 is 16 amino acids long. V dropped 6 bases and J dropped 3 bases, with 20 bases sitting between them. Germline lookup yields CDR1 SGHTA and CDR2 FQGNSA. The DNA for the CDR3 is TGTGCCAGCAGACTCCGCACTTCGGGACGCGACACTGAAGCTTTCTTT. Translating gives CASRLRTSGRDTEAFF.

J is TRBJ1-4 and V is TRBV5-4, with 10 positions matching TRBD1. Trimming at V came to 0 bases and at J to 11 bases, leaving 16 bases not matched to a gene. CDR1 is SGHNT, CDR2 YYREEE, per germline (reference sequence). The CDR3 is 18 amino acids. The CDR3 loop is CASSLADGQGGPLGKLFF. The CDR3 coding sequence is TGTGCCAGCAGCTTGGCCGACGGACAGGGGGGCCCCCTGGGGAAACTGTTTTTT.

V is TRBV19 and J is TRBJ1-1; no clear D. The CDR3 runs to 15 residues. CDR1 LNHDA and CDR2 SQIVND come from the germline V gene (reference sequence). V was trimmed by 5 bases and J by 5 bases, leaving 18 bases between them. CDR3 region: CASSLSRQVRTEAFF. As DNA, the CDR3 is TGTGCCAGTAGTCTATCAAGGCAAGTTAGAACTGAAGCTTTCTTT.

The chain is built from TRBV30 and TRBJ2-1, with D tentatively TRBD1 (6 bases). The CDR3 is 16 residues long. Trimming took 0 bases from V and 4 from J, leaving 16 bases between them. In germline, CDR1 is GTSNPN, CDR2 SVGIG (reference sequence). This CDR3 reads CAWSVRTGFSYNEQFF. The CDR3 bases are TGTGCCTGGAGTGTACGAACAGGGTTTTCTTACAATGAGCAGTTCTTC.